This T cell receptor beta chain was observed in a study of molecular identifiers for immune sequencing clone quantification. On this clonotype: A much larger clone is a single base away; this may be a read error.

TCRdb fed the PCR reads into MiXCR, producing one record per CDR3 protein. The sample has about 640,000 distinct CDR3 sequences, 15% to 20% seen once. CDR3 length: 16 amino acids. Germline V CDR1 and CDR2: MDHEN, SYDVKM. Trimming took off 0 bases at V and 8 bases at J, with 18 bases between the two ends. This receptor was obtained from a human donor in good health. Some libraries in this study had Jurkat cell RNA spiked in. The chain links TRBV28 to TRBJ2-3; D might be TRBD2 (6 bases). Sequencing was carried out using naive CD8+ T cells from blood, with Jurkat cell RNA spiked in. Sample subset: FACS-sorted CD8+CD4-CCR7+CD45RA+ naive T cells. CDR3 sequence (DNA): TGTGCCAGCAGTTTATGGCAAGCGGGCCCGGTTGTTACGCAGTATTTT. This translates into CASSLWQAGPVVTQYF.